The TCR beta chain under discussion was sequenced for a study of T-cell reconstitution after alpha-beta-depleted transplantation in children. V shed 6 bases and J shed 5 bases, with 13 bases lying between them. The CDR3 is made up of 13 amino acids. Germline V CDR1 and CDR2: MNHEY, SVGEGT. The TCRbeta library was prepared with unique molecular identifiers. MiXCR was run by TCRdb on the PCR reads, yielding one entry per CDR3 protein. The table has hundreds of thousands of distinct CDR3 sequences, 16% seen once. The origin of this receptor is a human donor who donated a stem cell graft to a child with acute myeloid leukemia. The chain is built from TRBV6-2 or TRBV6-3 and TRBJ2-5; D not resolved. Sequenced here: PBMCs from the stem cell graft donor, sampled from the stem cell graft. CDR3 sequence (DNA): TGTGCCAGCAGCCCGCAGGCCGGGGAGACCCAGTACTTC. It encodes CASSPQAGETQYF.